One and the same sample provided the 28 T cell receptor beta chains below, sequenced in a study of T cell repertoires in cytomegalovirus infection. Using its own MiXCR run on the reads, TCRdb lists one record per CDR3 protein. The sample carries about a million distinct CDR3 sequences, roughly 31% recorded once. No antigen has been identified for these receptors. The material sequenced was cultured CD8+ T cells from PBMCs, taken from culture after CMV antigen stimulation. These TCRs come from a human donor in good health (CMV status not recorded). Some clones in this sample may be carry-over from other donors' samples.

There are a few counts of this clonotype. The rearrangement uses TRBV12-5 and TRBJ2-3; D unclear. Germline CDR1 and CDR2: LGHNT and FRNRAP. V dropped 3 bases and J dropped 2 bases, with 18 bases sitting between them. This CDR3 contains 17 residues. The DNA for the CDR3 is TGTGCTAGTGGTTTCCTCCTTTCTGCGCCAAACACAGATACGCAGTATTTT. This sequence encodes CASGFLLSAPNTDTQYF.

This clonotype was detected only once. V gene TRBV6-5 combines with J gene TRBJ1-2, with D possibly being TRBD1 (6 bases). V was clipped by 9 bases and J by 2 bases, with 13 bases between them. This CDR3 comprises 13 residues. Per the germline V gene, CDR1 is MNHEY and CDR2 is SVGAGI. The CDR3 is CASTGSRNYGYTF. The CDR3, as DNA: TGTGCCAGTACAGGGTCGAGGAACTATGGCTACACCTTC.

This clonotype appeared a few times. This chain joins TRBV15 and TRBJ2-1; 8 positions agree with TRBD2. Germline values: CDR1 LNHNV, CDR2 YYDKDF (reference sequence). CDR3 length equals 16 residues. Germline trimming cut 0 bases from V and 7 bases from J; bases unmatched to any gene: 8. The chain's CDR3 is CATSRDRTGGRNEQFF. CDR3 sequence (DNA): TGTGCCACCAGCAGAGATCGGACGGGGGGGAGAAATGAGCAGTTCTTC.

CDR3 bases: TGTGCCAGCACCCAAGCGGCCTTATCTGAAGCTTTCTTT. The encoded protein is CASTQAALSEAFF. V and J are TRBV12-3 or TRBV12-4 and TRBJ1-1; no clear D. CDR3 length equals 13 residues. Trimming pared 7 bases from V and 6 bases from J, leaving 15 bases between.

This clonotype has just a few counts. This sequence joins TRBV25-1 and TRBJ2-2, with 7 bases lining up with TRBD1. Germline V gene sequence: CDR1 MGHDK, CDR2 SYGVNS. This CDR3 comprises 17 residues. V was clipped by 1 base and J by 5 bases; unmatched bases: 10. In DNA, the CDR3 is TGTGCCAGCAGTGAATTGCGGACAGGCCCCTGGACCGGGGAGCTGTTTTTT. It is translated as CASSELRTGPWTGELFF.

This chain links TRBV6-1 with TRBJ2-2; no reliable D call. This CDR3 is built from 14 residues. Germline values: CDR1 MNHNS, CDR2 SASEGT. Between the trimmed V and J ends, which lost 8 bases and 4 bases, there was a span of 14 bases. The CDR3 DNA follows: TGTGCCAGCGGCCCGGGCGGACGCACCGGGGAGCTGTTTTTT. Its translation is CASGPGGRTGELFF.

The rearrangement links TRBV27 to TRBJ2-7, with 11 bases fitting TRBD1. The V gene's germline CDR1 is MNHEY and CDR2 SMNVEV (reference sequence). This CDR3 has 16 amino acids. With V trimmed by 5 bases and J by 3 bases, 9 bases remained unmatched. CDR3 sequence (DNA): TGTGCCAGCAGTCTCCTTGGGACAGGGGGTGTCTACGAGCAGTACTTC. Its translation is CASSLLGTGGVYEQYF.

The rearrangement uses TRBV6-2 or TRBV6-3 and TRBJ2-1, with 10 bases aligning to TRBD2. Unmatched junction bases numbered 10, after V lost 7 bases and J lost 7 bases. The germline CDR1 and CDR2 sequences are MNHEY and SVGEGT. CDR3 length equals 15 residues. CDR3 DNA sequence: TGTGCCAGCAAAAAGGGTCTAGCGGGGGCGAATGAGCAGTTCTTC. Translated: CASKKGLAGANEQFF.

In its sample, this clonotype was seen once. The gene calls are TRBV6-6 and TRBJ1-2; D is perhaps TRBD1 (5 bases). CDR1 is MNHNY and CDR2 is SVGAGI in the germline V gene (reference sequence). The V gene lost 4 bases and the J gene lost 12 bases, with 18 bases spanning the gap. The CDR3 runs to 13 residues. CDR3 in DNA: TGTGCCAGCAGTTCACGGTGGGGGGGAGGTGACACCTTC. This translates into CASSSRWGGGDTF.

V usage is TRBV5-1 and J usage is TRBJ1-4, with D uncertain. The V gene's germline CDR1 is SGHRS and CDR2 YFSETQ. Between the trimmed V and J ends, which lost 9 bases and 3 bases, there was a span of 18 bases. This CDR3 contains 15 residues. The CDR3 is CATRLGYLSNEKLFF. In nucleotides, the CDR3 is TGCGCCACCCGGCTGGGGTACTTGTCTAATGAAAAACTGTTTTTT. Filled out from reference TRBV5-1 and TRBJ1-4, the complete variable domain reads KAGVTQTPRYLIKTRGQQVTLSCSPISGHRSVSWYQQTPGQGLQFLFEYFSETQRNKGNFPGRFSGRQFSNSRSEMNVSTLELGDSALYLCATRLGYLSNEKLFFGSGTQLSVL.

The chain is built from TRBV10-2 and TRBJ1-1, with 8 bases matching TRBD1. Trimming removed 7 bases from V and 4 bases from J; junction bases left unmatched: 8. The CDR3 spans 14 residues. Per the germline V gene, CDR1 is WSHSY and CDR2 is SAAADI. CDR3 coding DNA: TGCGCCAGCAAGAGATCAGGGGGCGGCACTGAAGCTTTCTTT. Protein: CASKRSGGGTEAFF.

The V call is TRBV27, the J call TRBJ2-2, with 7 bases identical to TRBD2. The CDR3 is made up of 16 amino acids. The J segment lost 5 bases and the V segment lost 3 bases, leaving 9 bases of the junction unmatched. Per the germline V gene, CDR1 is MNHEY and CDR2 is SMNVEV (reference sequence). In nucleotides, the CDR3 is TGTGCCAGCAGTTTCTTAGCGCGGGGGTGGACCGGGGAGCTGTTTTTT. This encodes CASSFLARGWTGELFF.

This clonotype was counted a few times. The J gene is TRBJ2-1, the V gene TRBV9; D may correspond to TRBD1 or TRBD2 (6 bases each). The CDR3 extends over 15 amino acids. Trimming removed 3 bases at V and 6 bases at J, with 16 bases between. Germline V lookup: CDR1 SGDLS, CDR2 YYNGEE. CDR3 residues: CASSEGDGGINEQFF. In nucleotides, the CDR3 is TGTGCCAGCAGCGAGGGCGACGGGGGCATCAATGAGCAGTTCTTC.

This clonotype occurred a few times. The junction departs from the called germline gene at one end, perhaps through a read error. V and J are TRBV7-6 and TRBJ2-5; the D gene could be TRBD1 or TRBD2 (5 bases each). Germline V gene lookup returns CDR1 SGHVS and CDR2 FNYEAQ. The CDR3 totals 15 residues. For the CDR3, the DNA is TGTGCTAGCAGCTTAGAGGTGGGGGAGCAAGAGACCCAGTACTTC. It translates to CASSLEVGEQETQYF.

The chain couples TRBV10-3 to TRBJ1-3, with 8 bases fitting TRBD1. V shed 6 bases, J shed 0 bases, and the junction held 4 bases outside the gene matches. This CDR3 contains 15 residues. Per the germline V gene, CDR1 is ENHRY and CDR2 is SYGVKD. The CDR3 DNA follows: TGTGCCATCAGGACAGGGGAGAGCTCTGGAAACACCATATATTTT. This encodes CAIRTGESSGNTIYF.

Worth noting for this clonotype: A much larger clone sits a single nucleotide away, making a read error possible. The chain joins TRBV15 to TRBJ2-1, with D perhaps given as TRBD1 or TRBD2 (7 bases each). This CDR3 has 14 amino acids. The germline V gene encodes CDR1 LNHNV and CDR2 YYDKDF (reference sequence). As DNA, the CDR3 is TGTGTCACCAGCAGCGGGACAGACTACAATGAGCAGTTCTTC. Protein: CVTSSGTDYNEQFF.

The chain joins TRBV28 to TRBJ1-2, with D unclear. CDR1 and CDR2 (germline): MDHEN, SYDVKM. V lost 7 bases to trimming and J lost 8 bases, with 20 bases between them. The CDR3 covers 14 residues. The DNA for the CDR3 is TGTGCCAGCACCCTTCTACAGCAAACGGGGGGCTACACCTTC. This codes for CASTLLQQTGGYTF.

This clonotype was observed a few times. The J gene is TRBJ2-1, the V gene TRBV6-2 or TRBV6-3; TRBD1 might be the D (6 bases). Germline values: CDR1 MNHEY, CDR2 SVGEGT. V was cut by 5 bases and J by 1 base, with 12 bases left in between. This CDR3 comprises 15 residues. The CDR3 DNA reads TGTGCCAGCAGTCCTTCTCAGGGGTCCTACAATGAGCAGTTCTTC. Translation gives CASSPSQGSYNEQFF.

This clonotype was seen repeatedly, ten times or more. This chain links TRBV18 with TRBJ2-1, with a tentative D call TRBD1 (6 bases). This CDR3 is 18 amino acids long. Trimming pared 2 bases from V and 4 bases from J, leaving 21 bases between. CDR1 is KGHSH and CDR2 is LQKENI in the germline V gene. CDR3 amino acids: CASSPYREGHPLYNEQFF. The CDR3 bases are TGTGCCAGCTCACCATACAGAGAGGGACACCCGCTATACAATGAGCAGTTCTTC. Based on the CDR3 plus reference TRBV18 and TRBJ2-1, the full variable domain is NAGVMQNPRHLVRRRGQEARLRCSPMKGHSHVYWYRQLPEEGLKFMVYLQKENIIDESGMPKERFSAEFPKEGPSILRIQQVVRGDSAAYFCASSPYREGHPLYNEQFFGPGTRLTVL.

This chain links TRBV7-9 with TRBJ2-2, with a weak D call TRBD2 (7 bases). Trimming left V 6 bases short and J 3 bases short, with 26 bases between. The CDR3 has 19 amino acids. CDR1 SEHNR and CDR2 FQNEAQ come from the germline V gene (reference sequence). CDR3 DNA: TGTGCCAGCAGATCATTGGGACTACAGGGAAACCTTTACACCGGGGAGCTGTTTTTT. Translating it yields CASRSLGLQGNLYTGELFF.

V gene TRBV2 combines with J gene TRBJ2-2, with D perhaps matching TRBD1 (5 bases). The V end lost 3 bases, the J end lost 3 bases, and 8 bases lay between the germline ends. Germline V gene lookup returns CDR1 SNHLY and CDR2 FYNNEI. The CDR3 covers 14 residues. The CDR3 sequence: CASSEARDTGELFF. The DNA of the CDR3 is TGTGCCAGCAGTGAGGCCAGGGACACCGGGGAGCTGTTTTTT.

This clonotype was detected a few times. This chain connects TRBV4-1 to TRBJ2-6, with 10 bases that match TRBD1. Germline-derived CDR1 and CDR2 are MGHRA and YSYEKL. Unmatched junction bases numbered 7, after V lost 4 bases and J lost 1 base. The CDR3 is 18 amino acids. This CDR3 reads CASSPRQGAGSGANVLTF. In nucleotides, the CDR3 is TGCGCCAGCAGCCCTAGACAGGGGGCAGGTTCTGGGGCCAACGTCCTGACTTTC.

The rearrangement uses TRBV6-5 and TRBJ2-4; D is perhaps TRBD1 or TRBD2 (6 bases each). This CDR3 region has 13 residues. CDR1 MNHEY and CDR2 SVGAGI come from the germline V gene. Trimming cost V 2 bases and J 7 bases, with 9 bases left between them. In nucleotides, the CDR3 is TGTGCCAGCAGTTACAGGGGGGCTAACATTCAGTACTTC. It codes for CASSYRGANIQYF.

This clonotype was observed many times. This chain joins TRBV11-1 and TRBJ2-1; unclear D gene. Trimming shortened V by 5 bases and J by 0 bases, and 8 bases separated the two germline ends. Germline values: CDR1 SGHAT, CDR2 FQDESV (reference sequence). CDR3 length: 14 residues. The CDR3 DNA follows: TGTGCCAGCAGCACGACGAGCTCCTACAATGAGCAGTTCTTC. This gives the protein CASSTTSSYNEQFF.

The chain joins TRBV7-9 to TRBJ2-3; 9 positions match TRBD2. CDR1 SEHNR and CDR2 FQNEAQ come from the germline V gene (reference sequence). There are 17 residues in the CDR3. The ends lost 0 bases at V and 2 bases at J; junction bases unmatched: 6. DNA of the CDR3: TGTGCCAGCAGCTTAGCGGCTAGCGGGGAGTTCACAGATACGCAGTATTTT. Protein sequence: CASSLAASGEFTDTQYF.

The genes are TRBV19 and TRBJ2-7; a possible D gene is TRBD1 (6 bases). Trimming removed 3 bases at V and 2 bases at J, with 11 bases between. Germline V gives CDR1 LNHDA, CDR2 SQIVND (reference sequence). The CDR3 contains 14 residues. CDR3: CASSMVRGTYEQYF. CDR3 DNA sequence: TGTGCCAGTAGTATGGTCAGGGGAACCTACGAGCAGTACTTC.

CDR3 bases: TGCAGCGGCCGCGGGGGCGCAGCCAATGAGCAGTTCTTC. Protein: CSGRGGAANEQFF. The V gene is TRBV29-1, the J gene TRBJ2-1, with TRBD2 as a possible D gene (7 bases). The CDR3 spans 13 residues. CDR1 SQVTM and CDR2 ANQGSEA come from the germline V gene. V was pared by 7 bases and J by 6 bases, with 16 bases between.

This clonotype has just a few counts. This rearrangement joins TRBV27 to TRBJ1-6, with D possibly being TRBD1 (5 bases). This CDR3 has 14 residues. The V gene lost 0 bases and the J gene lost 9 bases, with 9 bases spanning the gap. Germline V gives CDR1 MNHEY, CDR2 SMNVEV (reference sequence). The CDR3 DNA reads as TGTGCCAGCAGTTTATCCCAGGGCGGTTCACCCCTCCACTTT. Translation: CASSLSQGGSPLHF.